One sample yielded the 27 T cell receptor beta chains listed below, sequenced in a study of patients and donors after allogeneic stem cell transplantation. MiXCR, run by TCRdb on the RT-PCR reads, gives a single entry per CDR3 protein. Of roughly 960,000 distinct CDR3 sequences in the sample, approximately 18% were seen once. The specimen was blood, either unsorted or a sorted T cell fraction (not recorded which). All receptors come from a human donor who was either an allogeneic HSCT recipient or a stem cell or donor lymphocyte infusion donor (not recorded which). It is not recorded whose cells these are; they may come from a transplant donor.

In this sample, this clonotype turned up a few times. The chain combines TRBV10-3 with TRBJ2-5; D is possibly TRBD1 or TRBD2 (5 bases each). The CDR3 spans 14 residues. V gave up 6 bases and J gave up 2 bases, with 13 bases separating them. Germline CDR1 and CDR2: ENHRY and SYGVKD. The DNA for the CDR3 is TGTGCCATCAGCACCGGGGCCATTCAAGAGACCCAGTACTTC. Amino acids: CAISTGAIQETQYF.

The V and J genes are TRBV7-3 and TRBJ1-1, with D possibly being TRBD1 (6 bases). The CDR3 is 14 residues long. Trimming pared 2 bases from V and 4 bases from J, leaving 11 bases between. Germline lookup yields CDR1 SGHTA and CDR2 FQGTGA. CDR3 amino acids: CASSLEGTITEAFF. The CDR3 DNA reads TGTGCCAGCAGCTTAGAAGGGACAATCACTGAAGCTTTCTTT.

In its sample, this clonotype was seen a few times. The rearrangement uses TRBV20-1 and TRBJ1-1; tentative D call: TRBD1 (5 bases). The CDR3 totals 12 residues. Trimming cost V 0 bases and J 10 bases, with 12 bases left between them. Per germline, CDR1 DFQATT and CDR2 SNEGSKA (reference sequence). CDR3 protein: CSAREEGRSAFF. DNA for the CDR3: TGCAGTGCTAGAGAGGAGGGGCGGTCAGCTTTCTTT.

This clonotype was recorded many times. The rearrangement joins TRBV25-1 to TRBJ1-1; 8 positions match TRBD1. The V gene's germline CDR1 is MGHDK and CDR2 SYGVNS. V trimming: 2 bases; J trimming: 1 base; junction bases outside the gene matches: 6. The CDR3 covers 16 residues. The CDR3 coding sequence is TGTGCCAGCAGTGAACTGGACAGGGTGGGGAACACTGAAGCTTTCTTT. It is translated as CASSELDRVGNTEAFF.

The chain has TRBV12-3 or TRBV12-4 and TRBJ1-1; a possible D gene is TRBD1 (5 bases). This CDR3 is built from 13 residues. V was clipped by 2 bases and J by 8 bases, with 12 bases between them. The DNA for the CDR3 is TGTGCCAGCAGTTTAAACCGGGGCGCGGAAGCTTTCTTT. This sequence encodes CASSLNRGAEAFF.

The table lists this clonotype with a few counts. The chain uses TRBV6-5 and TRBJ2-1, with 10 bases fitting TRBD1. There are 14 residues in the CDR3. Germline V gene data show CDR1 as MNHEY and CDR2 as SVGAGI. V gave up 0 bases and J gave up 14 bases; unmatched junction bases: 7. The CDR3 region is CASSYSLTGTGEFF. The DNA of the CDR3 is TGTGCCAGCAGTTACTCCCTTACCGGGACAGGGGAGTTCTTC.

The gene calls are TRBV11-2 and TRBJ2-1; the D is unclear. With 5 bases removed from V and 8 bases from J, the gap between germline ends came to 10 bases. Germline assignment: CDR1 SGHAT and CDR2 FQNNGV. The CDR3 extends over 12 amino acids. CDR3 protein: CASSPAKDEQFF. The CDR3, as DNA: TGTGCCAGCAGCCCGGCCAAAGATGAGCAGTTCTTC.

V usage is TRBV6-1 and J usage is TRBJ2-3; D uncertain. The CDR3 covers 12 residues. The germline V and J ends were trimmed by 8 bases and 2 bases, with 8 bases remaining between them. The germline V gene has CDR1 MNHNS and CDR2 SASEGT. The CDR3 loop is CASRLVTDTQYF. CDR3 in DNA: TGTGCCAGCCGATTGGTCACAGATACGCAGTATTTT.

The genes are TRBV5-1 and TRBJ2-3; D possibly corresponds to TRBD2 (6 bases). This CDR3 region has 17 residues. The ends were cut back, 0 bases at V and 4 bases at J, with 18 bases in the middle. Germline loops: CDR1 SGHRS, CDR2 YFSETQ. The CDR3 loop is CASSLGPTGELADTQYF. CDR3 sequence (DNA): TGCGCCAGCAGCTTGGGGCCCACGGGAGAGCTGGCAGATACGCAGTATTTT. Drawing the rest from reference TRBV5-1 and TRBJ2-3, the complete variable domain is KAGVTQTPRYLIKTRGQQVTLSCSPISGHRSVSWYQQTPGQGLQFLFEYFSETQRNKGNFPGRFSGRQFSNSRSEMNVSTLELGDSALYLCASSLGPTGELADTQYFGPGTRLTVL.

This clonotype was counted a few times. The chain uses TRBV5-1 and TRBJ2-2; 8 positions agree with TRBD2. The ends lost 0 bases at V and 6 bases at J; junction bases unmatched: 7. CDR3 length: 16 residues. Germline CDR1 and CDR2: SGHRS and YFSETQ. The CDR3 sequence is CASSLARPAGAGELFF. CDR3 nucleotide sequence: TGCGCCAGCAGCTTGGCCAGGCCAGCGGGGGCCGGGGAGCTGTTTTTT.

This sequence joins TRBV5-1 and TRBJ2-5; the D gene could be TRBD1 or TRBD2 (5 bases each). CDR1 and CDR2 from the germline V gene are SGHRS and YFSETQ. The CDR3 runs 15 residues. With 4 bases removed from V and 3 bases from J, the gap between germline ends came to 16 bases. The DNA of the CDR3 is TGCGCCAGCAGCGTAGCCGGGACGGTGGAAGAGACCCAGTACTTC. Translating it yields CASSVAGTVEETQYF.

The chain employs TRBV5-1 and TRBJ1-3; a possible D gene is TRBD1 (5 bases). This CDR3 is built from 17 residues. Germline assignment: CDR1 SGHRS and CDR2 YFSETQ. Trimming shortened V by 0 bases and J by 0 bases, and 13 bases separated the two germline ends. As DNA, the CDR3 is TGCGCCAGCAGCTTGGGACAGCTAGCTGACTCTGGAAACACCATATATTTT. It encodes CASSLGQLADSGNTIYF. The full variable domain, its missing parts supplied by reference TRBV5-1 and TRBJ1-3, is KAGVTQTPRYLIKTRGQQVTLSCSPISGHRSVSWYQQTPGQGLQFLFEYFSETQRNKGNFPGRFSGRQFSNSRSEMNVSTLELGDSALYLCASSLGQLADSGNTIYFGEGSWLTVV.

The J gene is TRBJ2-2, the V gene TRBV20-1; 7 nucleotides align to TRBD2. In germline, CDR1 is DFQATT, CDR2 SNEGSKA (reference sequence). The CDR3 covers 15 residues. Unmatched junction bases numbered 12, after V lost 5 bases and J lost 6 bases. This chain's CDR3 is CSAPDYSGFPGELFF. The CDR3 region has the DNA TGCAGTGCTCCCGACTATAGCGGGTTCCCCGGGGAGCTGTTTTTT.

This clonotype was observed a handful of times. The chain couples TRBV20-1 to TRBJ1-5; a weak D match, TRBD1 (5 bases). CDR3 length equals 15 residues. Per the germline V gene, CDR1 is DFQATT and CDR2 is SNEGSKA (reference sequence). V shed 5 bases and J shed 6 bases, with 20 bases lying between them. Here the CDR3 reads CSAHTGSLRFQPQHF. Here the CDR3 DNA reads TGCAGTGCTCATACAGGTTCCCTGCGTTTTCAGCCCCAGCATTTT.

Ten or more counts support this clonotype. J is TRBJ2-2 and V is TRBV6-2 or TRBV6-3; D is ambiguous. V lost 2 bases and J 0 bases, leaving 7 bases between the germline ends. The CDR3 covers 15 residues. Germline lookup yields CDR1 MNHEY and CDR2 SVGEGT. DNA of the CDR3: TGTGCCAGCAGTTACGCCCGGGCGAACACCGGGGAGCTGTTTTTT. Translated, it gives CASSYARANTGELFF.

This clonotype turned up a few times. V gene TRBV6-6 combines with J gene TRBJ2-3; D unresolved. The CDR3 sequence is 11 residues long. With 8 bases removed from V and 4 bases from J, the gap between germline ends came to 7 bases. Germline loops: CDR1 MNHNY, CDR2 SVGAGI (reference sequence). Written as DNA, the CDR3 is TGTGCCAGCGGCGAAGCAGATACGCAGTATTTT. Residues: CASGEADTQYF.

This clonotype appeared a few times. The chain employs TRBV10-3 and TRBJ1-2; D is unresolved. Deletions cut 2 bases from V and 4 bases from J, with 8 bases between. Germline V CDR1 and CDR2: ENHRY, SYGVKD. This CDR3 has 13 residues. The CDR3: CAISEELTYGYTF. The CDR3 DNA reads as TGTGCCATCAGTGAGGAGCTCACCTATGGCTACACCTTC.

J is TRBJ1-2 and V is TRBV27; a weak D match, TRBD1 (5 bases). CDR3 length: 15 amino acids. Germline CDR1 MNHEY, CDR2 SMNVEV (reference sequence). Trimming removed 0 bases from V and 4 bases from J, with 12 bases in between. The CDR3 here is CASSLSKGRFYGYTF. The CDR3 bases are TGTGCCAGCAGTTTATCTAAGGGACGGTTCTATGGCTACACCTTC.

The chain combines TRBV5-1 with TRBJ2-5; no clear D gene. V lost 4 bases to trimming and J lost 5 bases, with 18 bases between them. Germline assignment: CDR1 SGHRS and CDR2 YFSETQ. The CDR3 is 15 amino acids. CDR3 region: CASSLAVGPRETQYF. DNA for the CDR3: TGCGCCAGCAGCCTGGCGGTCGGGCCCCGGGAGACCCAGTACTTC.

This clonotype was seen a handful of times. The chain employs TRBV12-3 or TRBV12-4 and TRBJ2-3, with 9 bases aligning to TRBD1. This CDR3 comprises 14 residues. The trim removed 6 bases at V and 7 bases at J, leaving 8 bases unmatched. The CDR3 spells CASRAGTGIHTQYF. In DNA form, the CDR3 reads TGTGCCAGCAGAGCCGGGACAGGGATCCATACGCAGTATTTT.

This clonotype was found once. The missing conserved phenylalanine or tryptophan at the end of this CDR3 makes a read error likely. The V and J genes are TRBV2 and TRBJ1-3, with a tentative D call TRBD1 (5 bases). The CDR3 sequence is 13 residues long. Germline loops: CDR1 SNHLY, CDR2 FYNNEI. Trimming pared 9 bases from V and 7 bases from J, leaving 16 bases between. CDR3 in amino acids: CARAVPGANTIYY. CDR3 nucleotide sequence: TGTGCCAGGGCGGTTCCCGGGGCGAACACCATATATTAT.

This clonotype has more than one count but fewer than ten. As DNA, the CDR3 is TGCGCCAGCAGTCGACAGGTCAACTCCTACGAGCAGTACTTC. Protein sequence: CASSRQVNSYEQYF. V and J are TRBV5-1 and TRBJ2-7; a weak D match, TRBD1 (6 bases). The CDR3 extends over 14 amino acids. V lost 5 bases, J lost 0 bases, and 12 bases lay in between. Germline loops: CDR1 SGHRS, CDR2 YFSETQ.

The rearrangement joins TRBV9 to TRBJ1-4, with TRBD1 as a possible D gene (6 bases). This CDR3 has 15 amino acids. Germline loops: CDR1 SGDLS, CDR2 YYNGEE. The germline V and J ends were trimmed by 0 bases and 4 bases, with 10 bases remaining between them. Written as DNA, the CDR3 is TGTGCCAGCAGCGTAGGCGGGGGCCTTAATGAAAAACTGTTTTTT. Residues: CASSVGGGLNEKLFF.

There are a few counts of this clonotype. The chain has TRBV6-2 or TRBV6-3 and TRBJ2-3; D gene ambiguous. Germline V lookup: CDR1 MNHEY, CDR2 SVGEGT. The CDR3 spans 15 residues. V was pared by 2 bases and J by 0 bases, with 9 bases between. The CDR3 loop reads CASSYRWGSTDTQYF. The DNA of the CDR3 is TGTGCCAGCAGTTACCGTTGGGGTAGCACAGATACGCAGTATTTT.

This clonotype was picked up a small number of times. This chain connects TRBV6-1 to TRBJ1-1; D is perhaps TRBD1 (5 bases). Per the germline V gene, CDR1 is MNHNS and CDR2 is SASEGT. The CDR3 contains 14 residues. Trimming took 1 base from V and 5 from J, leaving 11 bases between them. This CDR3 is CASSEGGKWTEAFF. CDR3 in DNA: TGTGCCAGCAGTGAAGGGGGGAAGTGGACTGAAGCTTTCTTT.

The rearrangement uses TRBV12-5 and TRBJ2-1; D gene uncertain. The V end was cut by 2 bases, the J end by 7 bases, with 6 bases between. This CDR3 contains 12 residues. Per the germline V gene, CDR1 is LGHNT and CDR2 is FRNRAP. In DNA form, the CDR3 reads TGTGCTAGTGGTTTGAAAAGAAATGAGCAGTTCTTC. It encodes CASGLKRNEQFF.

In this sample, this clonotype turned up many times. V usage is TRBV20-1 and J usage is TRBJ2-3; the D gene is possibly TRBD2 (5 bases). The V end was cut by 2 bases, the J end by 0 bases, with 9 bases between. The CDR3 contains 14 residues. The V gene's germline CDR1 is DFQATT and CDR2 SNEGSKA (reference sequence). The DNA for the CDR3 is TGCAGTGCTAGACGGGGTCCTAGCACAGATACGCAGTATTTT. Its protein is CSARRGPSTDTQYF.